The source of this TCR beta chain is a study of shared clonotypes between healthy human individuals. On this clone: Its antigen is undetermined.

Each sorted subset replicate got 200 ng genomic DNA, roughly 30,000 genomes. TCRdb's table, derived via immunoSEQ multiplex PCR, lists solely in-frame clones and lacks some. The sample lists roughly 380,000 clones, 96% occurring once. Trimming stripped 5 bases from V and 0 bases from J, with 8 bases between. In germline, CDR1 is SEHNR, CDR2 FQNEAQ (reference sequence). The CDR3 is 15 residues long. Broader study findings: Exclusively blood specimens were collected; tissue repertoires likely differ. Compared with clonotypes that all four donors shared, non-shared clonotypes had lower generation probabilities. The genetic and exposure-history diversity represented was limited by few donors.

The sample consisted of memory CD8+ T cells sorted from blood. Subset specified: CD45RO+ cells pooled with CCR7-negative TemRA cells. The chain has TRBV7-9 and TRBJ2-6, with D possibly TRBD2 on 5 matching bases. This TCR was sampled from a young man in good health. CDR3 nucleotide sequence: TGTGCCAGCAGCCCTAGCTTCTCTGGGGCCAACGTCCTGACTTTC. It yields the protein CASSPSFSGANVLTF.